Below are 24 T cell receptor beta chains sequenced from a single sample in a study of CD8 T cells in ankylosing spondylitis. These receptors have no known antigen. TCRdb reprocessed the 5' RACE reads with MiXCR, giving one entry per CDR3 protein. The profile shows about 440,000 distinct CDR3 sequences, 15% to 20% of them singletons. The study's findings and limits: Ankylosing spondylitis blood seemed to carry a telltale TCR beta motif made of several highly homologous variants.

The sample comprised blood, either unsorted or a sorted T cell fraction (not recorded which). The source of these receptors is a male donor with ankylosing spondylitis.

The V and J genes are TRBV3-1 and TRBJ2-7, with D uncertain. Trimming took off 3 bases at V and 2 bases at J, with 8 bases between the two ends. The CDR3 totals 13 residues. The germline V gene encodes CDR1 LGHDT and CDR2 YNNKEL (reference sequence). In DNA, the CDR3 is TGTGCCAGCAGCCACGAATCCCCCTACGAGCAGTACTTC. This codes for CASSHESPYEQYF.

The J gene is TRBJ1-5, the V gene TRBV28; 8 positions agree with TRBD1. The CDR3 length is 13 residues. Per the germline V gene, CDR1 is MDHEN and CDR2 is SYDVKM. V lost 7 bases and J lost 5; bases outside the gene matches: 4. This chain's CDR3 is CASTMTGDQPQHF. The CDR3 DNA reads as TGTGCCAGCACCATGACAGGGGATCAGCCCCAGCATTTT.

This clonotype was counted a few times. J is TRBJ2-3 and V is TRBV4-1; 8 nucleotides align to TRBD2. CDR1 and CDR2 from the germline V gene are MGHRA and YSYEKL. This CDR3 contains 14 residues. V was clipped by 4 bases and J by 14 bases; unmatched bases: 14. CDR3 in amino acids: CASSLHFGLADAYF. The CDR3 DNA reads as TGCGCCAGCAGCCTCCACTTCGGACTAGCAGATGCGTATTTT.

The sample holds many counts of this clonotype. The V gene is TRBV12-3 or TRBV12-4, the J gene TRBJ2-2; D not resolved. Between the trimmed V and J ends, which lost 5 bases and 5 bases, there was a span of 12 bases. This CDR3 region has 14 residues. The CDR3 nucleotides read TGTGCCAGCAGTCCTTCCTGGGGAACCGGGGAGCTGTTTTTT. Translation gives CASSPSWGTGELFF.

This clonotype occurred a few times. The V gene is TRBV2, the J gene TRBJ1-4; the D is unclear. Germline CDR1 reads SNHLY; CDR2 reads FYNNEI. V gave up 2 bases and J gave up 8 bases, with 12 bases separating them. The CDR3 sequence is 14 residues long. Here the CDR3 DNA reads TGTGCCAGCAGTGAACTGCAGAGTAACGAAAAACTGTTTTTT. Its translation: CASSELQSNEKLFF.

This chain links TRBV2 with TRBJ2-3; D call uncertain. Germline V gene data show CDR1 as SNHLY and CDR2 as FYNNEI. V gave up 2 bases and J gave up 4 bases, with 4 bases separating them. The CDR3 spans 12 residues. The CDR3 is CASSESSDTQYF. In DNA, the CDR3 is TGTGCCAGCAGTGAATCCTCAGATACGCAGTATTTT.

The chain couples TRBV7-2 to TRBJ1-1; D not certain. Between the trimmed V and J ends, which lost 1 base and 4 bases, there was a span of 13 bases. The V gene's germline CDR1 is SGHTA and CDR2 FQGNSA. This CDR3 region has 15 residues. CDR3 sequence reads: CASSLVVGFGTEAFF. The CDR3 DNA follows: TGTGCCAGCAGCTTAGTTGTAGGGTTTGGCACTGAAGCTTTCTTT.

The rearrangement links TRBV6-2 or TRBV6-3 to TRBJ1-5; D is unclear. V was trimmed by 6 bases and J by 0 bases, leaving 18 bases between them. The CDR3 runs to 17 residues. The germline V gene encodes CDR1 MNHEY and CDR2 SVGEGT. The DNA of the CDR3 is TGTGCCAGCAGATCTACACTAGTGGGCAGTAGCAATCAGCCCCAGCATTTT. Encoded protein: CASRSTLVGSSNQPQHF.

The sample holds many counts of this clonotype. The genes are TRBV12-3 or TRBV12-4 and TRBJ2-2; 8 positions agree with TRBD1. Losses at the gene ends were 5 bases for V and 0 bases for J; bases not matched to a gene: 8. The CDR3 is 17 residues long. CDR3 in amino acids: CASSLKPRGPNTGELFF. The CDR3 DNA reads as TGTGCCAGCAGTCTCAAACCCAGGGGGCCGAACACCGGGGAGCTGTTTTTT.

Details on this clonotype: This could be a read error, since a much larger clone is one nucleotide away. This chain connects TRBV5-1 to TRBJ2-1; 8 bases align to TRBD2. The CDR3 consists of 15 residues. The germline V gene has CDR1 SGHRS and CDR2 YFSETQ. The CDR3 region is CASSSGGSSYNEQLF. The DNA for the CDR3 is TGCGCCAGCAGCAGCGGGGGAAGCTCCTACAATGAGCAGCTCTTC.

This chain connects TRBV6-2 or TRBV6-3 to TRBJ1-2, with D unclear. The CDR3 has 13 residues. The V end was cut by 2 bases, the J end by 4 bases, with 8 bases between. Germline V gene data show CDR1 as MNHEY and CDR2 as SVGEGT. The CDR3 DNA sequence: TGTGCCAGCAGTTACAAGGCTTTCTATGGCTACACCTTC. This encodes CASSYKAFYGYTF.

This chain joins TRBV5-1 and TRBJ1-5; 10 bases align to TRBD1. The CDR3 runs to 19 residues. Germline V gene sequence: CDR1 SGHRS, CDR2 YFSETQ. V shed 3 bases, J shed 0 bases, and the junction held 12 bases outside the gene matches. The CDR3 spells CASSSEGDRGPDSNQPQHF. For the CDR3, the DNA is TGCGCCAGCAGCTCAGAAGGGGACAGGGGCCCCGATAGCAATCAGCCCCAGCATTTT.

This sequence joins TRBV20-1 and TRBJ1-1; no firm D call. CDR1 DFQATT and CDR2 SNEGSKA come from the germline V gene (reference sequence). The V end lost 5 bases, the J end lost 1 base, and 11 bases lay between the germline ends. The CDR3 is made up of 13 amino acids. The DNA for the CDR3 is TGCAGTGCTTTAAAAGCTGCGAACACTGAAGCTTTCTTT. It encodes CSALKAANTEAFF.

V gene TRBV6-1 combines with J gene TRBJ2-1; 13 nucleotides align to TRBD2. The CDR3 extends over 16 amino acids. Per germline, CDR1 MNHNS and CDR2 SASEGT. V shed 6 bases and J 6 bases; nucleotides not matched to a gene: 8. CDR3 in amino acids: CASSPGGLAGSNEQFF. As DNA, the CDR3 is TGTGCCAGCAGCCCCGGGGGACTAGCGGGGAGCAATGAGCAGTTCTTC.

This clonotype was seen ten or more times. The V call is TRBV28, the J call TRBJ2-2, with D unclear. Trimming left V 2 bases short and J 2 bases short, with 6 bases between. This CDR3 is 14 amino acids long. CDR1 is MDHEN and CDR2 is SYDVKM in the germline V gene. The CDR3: CASSLQINTGELFF. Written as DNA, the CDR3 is TGTGCCAGCAGTTTACAGATCAACACCGGGGAGCTGTTTTTT.

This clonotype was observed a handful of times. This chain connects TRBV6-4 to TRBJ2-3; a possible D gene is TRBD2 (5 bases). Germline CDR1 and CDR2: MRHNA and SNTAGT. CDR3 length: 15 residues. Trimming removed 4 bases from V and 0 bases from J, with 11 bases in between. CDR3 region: CASSGNGESTDTQYF. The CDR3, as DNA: TGTGCCAGCAGTGGCAACGGGGAGAGCACAGATACGCAGTATTTT.

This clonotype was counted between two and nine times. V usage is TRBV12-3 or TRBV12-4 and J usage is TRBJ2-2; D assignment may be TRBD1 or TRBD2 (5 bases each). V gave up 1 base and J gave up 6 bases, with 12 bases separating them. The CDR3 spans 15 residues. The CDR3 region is CASSLVGDPPGELFF. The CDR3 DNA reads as TGTGCCAGCAGTTTAGTCGGGGACCCCCCCGGGGAGCTGTTTTTT.

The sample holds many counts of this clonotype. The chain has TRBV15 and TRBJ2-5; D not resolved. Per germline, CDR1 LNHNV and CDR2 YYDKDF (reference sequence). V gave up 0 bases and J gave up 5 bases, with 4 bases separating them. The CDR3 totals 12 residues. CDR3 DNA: TGTGCCACCAGCAGAGATCTGGAGACCCAGTACTTC. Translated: CATSRDLETQYF.

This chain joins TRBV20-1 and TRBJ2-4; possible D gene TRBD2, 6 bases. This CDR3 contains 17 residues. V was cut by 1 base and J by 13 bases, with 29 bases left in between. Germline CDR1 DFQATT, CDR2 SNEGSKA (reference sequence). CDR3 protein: CSARGGGGSEASRIQYF. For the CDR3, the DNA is TGCAGTGCTAGAGGTGGTGGAGGGTCCGAGGCCAGCCGGATCCAGTACTTC.

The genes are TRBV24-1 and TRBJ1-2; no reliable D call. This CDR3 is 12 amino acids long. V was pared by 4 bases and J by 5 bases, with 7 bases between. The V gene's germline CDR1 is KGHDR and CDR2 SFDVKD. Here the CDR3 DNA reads TGTGCCACCAGTGACCCGATGTATGGCTACACCTTC. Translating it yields CATSDPMYGYTF.

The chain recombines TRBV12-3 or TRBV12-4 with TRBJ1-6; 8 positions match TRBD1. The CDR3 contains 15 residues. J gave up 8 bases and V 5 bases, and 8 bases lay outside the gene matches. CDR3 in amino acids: CASSGQGLVHSPLHF. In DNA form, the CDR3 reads TGTGCCAGCAGTGGACAGGGCCTTGTACATTCACCCCTCCACTTT.

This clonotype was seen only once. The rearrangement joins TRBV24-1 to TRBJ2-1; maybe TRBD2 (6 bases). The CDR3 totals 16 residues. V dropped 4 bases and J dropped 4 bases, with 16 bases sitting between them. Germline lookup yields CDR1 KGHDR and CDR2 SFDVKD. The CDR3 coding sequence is TGTGCCACCAGTGACTCTTTAGCGGCCCAGTACAATGAGCAGTTCTTC. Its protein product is CATSDSLAAQYNEQFF.

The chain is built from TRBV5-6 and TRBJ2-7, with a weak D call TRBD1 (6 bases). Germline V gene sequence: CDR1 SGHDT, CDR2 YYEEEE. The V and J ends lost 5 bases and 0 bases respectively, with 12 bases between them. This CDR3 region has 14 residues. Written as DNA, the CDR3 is TGTGCCAGCAGAGTGCGAGGGGGCTCCTACGAGCAGTACTTC. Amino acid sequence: CASRVRGGSYEQYF.

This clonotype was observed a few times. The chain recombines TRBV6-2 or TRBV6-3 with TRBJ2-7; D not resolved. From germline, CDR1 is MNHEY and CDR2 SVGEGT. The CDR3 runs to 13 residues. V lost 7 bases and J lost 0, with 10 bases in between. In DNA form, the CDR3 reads TGTGCCAGCAACGCGGCCTACTCCTACGAGCAGTACTTC. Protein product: CASNAAYSYEQYF.